The clone carrying this T cell receptor beta chain was detected ten times or more. Its matching antigen is unknown. By 5'RACE template switching, TCR cDNA was produced, with a universal primer site and UMIs added in the process. TCRdb re-called the 5' RACE reads through MiXCR, storing one row per CDR3 protein. The sample records about 58,000 distinct CDR3 sequences, more than 5.5% being singletons. The CDR3 is 15 amino acids. Germline trimming cut 5 bases from V and 6 bases from J; bases unmatched to any gene: 6. These data belong to a study of T cells after yellow fever vaccination. Study-level results: The secondary response peaked faster, at day 5 versus 15, but was weaker.

This receptor was obtained from a man aged 18 to 30 who received the YFV17D yellow fever vaccine. The sample in question was CD8+ T cells sorted from PBMCs, obtained on the day of the first yellow fever vaccination. The chain is built from TRBV12-3 or TRBV12-4 and TRBJ2-1; 11 bases align to TRBD2. CDR3 in DNA: TGTGCCAGCAGTCCCACTAGCGGGGGAATCAATGAGCAGTTCTTC. Protein: CASSPTSGGINEQFF.